This T cell receptor (beta chain) was sequenced during a study of T cell responses to AZD1222 COVID-19 vaccine. Study-level results: Repertoire collection took place solely once the T cell response had peaked.

V shed 5 bases and J 7 bases; nucleotides not matched to a gene: 7. The germline gives CDR1 SGHRS, CDR2 YFSETQ. There are 15 residues in the CDR3. Profiled with immunoSEQ multiplex PCR; TCRdb holds only in-frame clones, not every one. This table has some 130,000 clones, 80% to 90% appearing once. This clone was observed a handful of times. As yet, its antigen is unknown. The sequencing here drew on peripheral blood, taken on day 0 of AZD1222 vaccination. This chain connects TRBV5-1 to TRBJ2-2, with 11 bases fitting TRBD2. The TCR originated in an adult in good health. The CDR3 region has the DNA TGCGCCAGCAGTTTAGCGGGGGGGCGAAGCGGGGAGCTGTTTTTT. This encodes CASSLAGGRSGELFF.